The clone carrying this TCR beta chain was recorded a few times. Its antigen is not known. In all sorted populations, purity surpassed 98%. Investigators reverse transcribed all isolated RNA, so they sequenced expressed TCRB transcripts. Roughly 3.6 million reads on average were seen across naive, central memory and regulatory T cell samples. Sequenced by immunoSEQ multiplex PCR; TCRdb stores in-frame clones only, minus some. Of around 250,000 clones in the sample, 27% were seen once. This sample was included in a study of beta chain features in type 1 diabetes. General study findings and limits: Possibly, sequencing cDNA over-represented cells that had high TCR expression levels. People with Type 1 diabetes carried modestly yet significantly shorter TCRB CDR3s in all four CD4+ subsets.

This CDR3 has 16 amino acids. V shed 7 bases and J 7 bases; nucleotides not matched to a gene: 15. This chain joins TRBV23-1 and TRBJ1-5, with 8 bases fitting TRBD1. TRBV23-1 carries the ORF label, with uncertain function. The source of this sequence is a man aged 30-40 years in good health. The sequenced sample consisted of central memory CD4+ T cells from blood. The CDR3 nucleotides read TGCGCCAGCATACCTTCTCGGGCCAGGGGGCGGCAGCCCCAGCATTTT. Translating gives CASIPSRARGRQPQHF.